This T cell receptor beta chain derives from a study of blood T cell repertoires in COVID-19. Study summary: The origin of the acute and convalescent COVID-19 samples was the United States, Italy and Spain. PBMCs, B-cell-depleted T cells, or T cells provided the cDNA or gDNA that made up the material.

This CDR3 spans 15 amino acids. Germline V CDR1 and CDR2: MNHEY, SVGEGT. The V segment lost 5 bases and the J segment 5 bases; nucleotides outside the gene matches: 8. Authors' methods: Reference gene primer amplification gave nucleated cell count estimates. Assay used: immunoSEQ multiplex PCR; TCRdb lists only in-frame clones, some missing. The V and J calls and clone size are taken from that table; D and trimming were inferred from the DNA. The table records about 190,000 clones, roughly four fifths of them present only once. The TCR sequence derives from a woman aged 50 to 65 with acute or convalescent COVID-19. The specimen was peripheral blood. This chain connects TRBV6-2 or TRBV6-3 to TRBJ2-2, with 7 bases aligning to TRBD1. The CDR3 sequence is CASSITGASTGELFF. Here the CDR3 DNA reads TGTGCCAGCAGTATTACAGGGGCCTCAACCGGGGAGCTGTTTTTT.